The 11 T cell receptor beta chains below were found in one sample sequenced in a study of memory CD4+ T cells and cytomegalovirus serostatus. The sort gate was single viable CD3+CD4+CD8-CD45RO+ cells for memory CD4+ T cells. Sequenced by immunoSEQ multiplex PCR; TCRdb stores in-frame clones only, minus some. The data contain about 41,000 clones, roughly three quarters of them seen just once; the ten biggest clones take up roughly 0.87%. The source material was memory CD4+ T cells from blood. The receptor set was obtained from an adult in good health and CMV-seronegative.

This sequence joins TRBV30 and TRBJ1-1; D not certain. Germline V lookup: CDR1 GTSNPN, CDR2 SVGIG (reference sequence). CDR3 length: 12 residues. Trimming pared 1 base from V and 9 bases from J, leaving 12 bases between. CDR3 coding DNA: TGTGCCTGGAGTGCCGGACTAGGAAAAGCTTTCTTT. Amino acid sequence: CAWSAGLGKAFF.

The chain links TRBV12-5 to TRBJ2-5, with D unresolved. CDR1 is LGHNT, CDR2 FRNRAP, per germline. The V gene lost 1 base and the J gene lost 5 bases, with 2 bases spanning the gap. The length of the CDR3 is 11 residues. This CDR3 reads CASGLGETQYF. The CDR3 DNA reads as TGTGCTAGTGGTTTGGGGGAGACCCAGTACTTC. The complete variable domain, with remaining parts taken from reference TRBV12-5 and TRBJ2-5, reads DARVTQTPRHKVTEMGQEVTMRCQPILGHNTVFWYRQTMMQGLELLAYFRNRAPLDDSGMPKDRFSAEMPDATLATLKIQPSEPRDSAVYFCASGLGETQYFGPGTRLLVL.

This clone was seen just once. The rearrangement joins TRBV6-6 to TRBJ1-4; TRBD1 might be the D (5 bases). This CDR3 has 15 amino acids. Germline CDR1 is MNHNY and CDR2 is SVGAGI (reference sequence). V gave up 2 bases and J gave up 7 bases, with 14 bases separating them. The CDR3 is CASSYPRDGAEKLFF. The DNA of the CDR3 is TGTGCCAGCAGTTACCCCAGGGATGGGGCTGAAAAACTGTTTTTT.

This clone was found a few times. The chain links TRBV4-1 to TRBJ1-4; the match to TRBD1 covers 10 bases. Germline CDR1 MGHRA, CDR2 YSYEKL. With V trimmed by 5 bases and J by 7 bases, 1 base remained unmatched. CDR3 size: 13 residues. CDR3 sequence reads: CASSWTGGEKLFF. DNA of the CDR3: TGCGCCAGCAGCTGGACAGGGGGTGAAAAACTGTTTTTT.

The chain recombines TRBV7-2 with TRBJ1-2; the D gene is possibly TRBD1 (5 bases). Germline assignment: CDR1 SGHTA and CDR2 FQGNSA. The CDR3 runs 19 residues. V was pared by 0 bases and J by 0 bases, with 20 bases between. CDR3 sequence: CASSLALGQGGSTNYGYTF. CDR3 DNA sequence: TGTGCCAGCAGCTTAGCTCTAGGGCAGGGAGGCAGTACTAACTATGGCTACACCTTC. The whole variable domain, remainder taken from reference TRBV7-2 and TRBJ1-2, is GAGVSQSPSNKVTEKGKDVELRCDPISGHTALYWYRQSLGQGLEFLIYFQGNSAPDKSGLPSDRFSAERTGGSVSTLTIQRTQQEDSAVYLCASSLALGQGGSTNYGYTFGSGTRLTVV.

This clone is medium-sized (0.01 to 0.1%) within its sample. The chain combines TRBV7-9 with TRBJ1-2, with 8 bases lining up with TRBD1. The CDR3 runs 14 residues. The germline CDR1 and CDR2 sequences are SEHNR and FQNEAQ (reference sequence). V was clipped by 5 bases and J by 4 bases; unmatched bases: 6. In DNA, the CDR3 is TGTGCCAGCAGCGCAACGACAGGGGTCTATGGCTACACCTTC. Amino acids: CASSATTGVYGYTF.

The chain has TRBV18 and TRBJ2-2, with D perhaps matching TRBD1 (6 bases). The CDR3 extends over 15 amino acids. The V end lost 2 bases, the J end lost 5 bases, and 12 bases lay between the germline ends. From germline, CDR1 is KGHSH and CDR2 LQKENI. The CDR3 reads CASSPGTQGTGELFF. For the CDR3, the DNA is TGTGCCAGCTCACCAGGGACACAGGGAACCGGGGAGCTGTTTTTT. Together with reference TRBV18 and TRBJ2-2, the CDR3 gives the full variable domain: NAGVMQNPRHLVRRRGQEARLRCSPMKGHSHVYWYRQLPEEGLKFMVYLQKENIIDESGMPKERFSAEFPKEGPSILRIQQVVRGDSAAYFCASSPGTQGTGELFFGEGSRLTVL.

The chain carries TRBV6-1 and TRBJ2-7; weak D call: TRBD1 (6 bases). In germline, CDR1 is MNHNS, CDR2 SASEGT. Trimming took off 7 bases at V and 0 bases at J, with 13 bases between the two ends. The CDR3 has 14 amino acids. CDR3 DNA: TGTGCCAGCAATCCACAGGGTCTCTCCTACGAGCAGTACTTC. It specifies CASNPQGLSYEQYF.

The chain links TRBV6-1 to TRBJ2-3; D gene ambiguous. The CDR3 is made up of 13 amino acids. The V end lost 7 bases, the J end lost 1 base, and 9 bases lay between the germline ends. Germline CDR1 is MNHNS and CDR2 is SASEGT. The CDR3 protein is CASMRRGTDTQYF. CDR3 nucleotide sequence: TGTGCCAGCATGAGAAGAGGCACAGATACGCAGTATTTT.

The CDR3 loop is CASSSSFGEKLFF. The CDR3 DNA sequence: TGTGCCAGCAGCTCTTCATTTGGTGAAAAACTGTTTTTT. V and J are TRBV11-2 and TRBJ1-4, with D uncertain. The CDR3 extends over 13 amino acids. Germline loops: CDR1 SGHAT, CDR2 FQNNGV. Trimming removed 4 bases from V and 7 bases from J, with 10 bases in between.

The chain carries TRBV7-9 and TRBJ2-7; D may be TRBD1 (5 bases). This CDR3 is built from 18 residues. Germline values: CDR1 SEHNR, CDR2 FQNEAQ (reference sequence). Between the trimmed V and J ends, which lost 4 bases and 0 bases, there was a span of 22 bases. This CDR3 reads CASSSAPTDSRNSYEQYF. CDR3 DNA: TGTGCCAGCAGCTCCGCACCAACAGACAGTAGGAACTCCTACGAGCAGTACTTC. Full variable domain (outside the CDR3, taken from reference TRBV7-9 and TRBJ2-7): DTGVSQNPRHKITKRGQNVTFRCDPISEHNRLYWYRQTLGQGPEFLTYFQNEAQLEKSRLLSDRFSAERPKGSFSTLEIQRTEQGDSAMYLCASSSAPTDSRNSYEQYFGPGTRLTVT.